The 21 T cell receptor beta chains below all came from one sample that was sequenced in a study of blood T cell repertoires in COVID-19. Only in-frame clones appear in the TCRdb table, and some are missing; sequencing was by immunoSEQ multiplex PCR. The repertoire consists of some 350,000 clones, with around 84% occurring once and the leading ten covering around 3%. The sample comprised peripheral blood. The receptors come from a human donor in a cohort sampled during active COVID-19.

The gene calls are TRBV5-1 and TRBJ1-1, with 11 bases fitting TRBD1. This CDR3 has 17 amino acids. Germline loops: CDR1 SGHRS, CDR2 YFSETQ. V lost 7 bases to trimming and J lost 3 bases; unmatched junction nucleotides: 14. The CDR3 region is CASVRGTGGTRDTEAFF. In DNA form, the CDR3 reads TGCGCCAGCGTAAGGGGGACAGGGGGGACTCGGGACACTGAAGCTTTCTTT.

The chain employs TRBV3-1 (or the pseudogene TRBV3-2) and TRBJ1-2; a possible D gene is TRBD1 (6 bases). Germline V gives CDR1 LGHDT, CDR2 YNNKEL (reference sequence). The CDR3 runs 18 residues. V dropped 4 bases and J dropped 3 bases, with 24 bases sitting between them. CDR3 amino acids: CASSLHTGSDNDDYGYTF. CDR3 DNA: TGTGCCAGCAGCCTTCATACAGGGTCTGACAATGACGACTATGGCTACACCTTC.

This clone was recorded only once. The chain uses TRBV2 and TRBJ1-4; 7 bases match TRBD1. The CDR3 contains 15 residues. The germline gives CDR1 SNHLY, CDR2 FYNNEI. V lost 6 bases to trimming and J lost 7 bases; unmatched junction nucleotides: 11. CDR3 in DNA: TGTGCCAGCAGGTACCAGACAGGGTCGCTTGAAAAACTGTTTTTT. As protein: CASRYQTGSLEKLFF.

The rearrangement links TRBV30 to TRBJ1-1, with 9 bases that match TRBD1. CDR3 size: 15 residues. With V trimmed by 4 bases and J by 7 bases, 13 bases remained unmatched. Looked up from germline, CDR1 is GTSNPN and CDR2 is SVGIG (reference sequence). CDR3 sequence (DNA): TGTGCCTGGACCACCGGACAGGGGAGATTCGGTGAAGCTTTCTTT. Translating it yields CAWTTGQGRFGEAFF.

This clone was counted a single time. The chain carries TRBV28 and TRBJ1-2; TRBD1 is a possible D gene (5 bases). The V end lost 1 base, the J end lost 5 bases, and 11 bases lay between the germline ends. Per the germline V gene, CDR1 is MDHEN and CDR2 is SYDVKM. This CDR3 has 14 residues. This CDR3 reads CASSLSSGGYGYTF. Written as DNA, the CDR3 is TGTGCCAGCAGTTTATCTTCCGGGGGATATGGCTACACCTTC.

The V gene is TRBV6-5, the J gene TRBJ2-1; the match to TRBD1 covers 8 bases. The CDR3 spans 14 residues. Trimming took 6 bases from V and 6 from J; bases not matched to a gene: 7. Germline V gene data show CDR1 as MNHEY and CDR2 as SVGAGI. The CDR3 spells CASRGRGRSNEQFF. The CDR3 DNA sequence: TGTGCCAGCAGAGGCAGGGGGCGAAGCAATGAGCAGTTCTTC.

CDR3 loop: CASSLRTGQGPAGANVLTF. The CDR3 DNA reads as TGTGCCAGCAGTTTACGCACGGGACAGGGCCCGGCTGGGGCCAACGTCCTGACTTTC. The rearrangement links TRBV27 to TRBJ2-6; 9 bases align to TRBD1. The CDR3 covers 19 residues. Trimming removed 2 bases from V and 2 bases from J; junction bases left unmatched: 10. CDR1 and CDR2 (germline): MNHEY, SMNVEV (reference sequence).

CDR3 sequence: CASSTGTGTGELFF. As DNA, the CDR3 is TGTGCCAGCAGTACCGGGACAGGGACCGGGGAGCTGTTTTTT. The V call is TRBV25-1, the J call TRBJ2-2; TRBD1 matches 9 bases. V trimming: 5 bases; J trimming: 5 bases; junction bases outside the gene matches: 3. Germline lookup yields CDR1 MGHDK and CDR2 SYGVNS. The CDR3 runs to 14 residues.

The chain carries TRBV7-9 and TRBJ1-2, with D maybe TRBD1 (6 bases). The V end was cut by 3 bases, the J end by 6 bases, with 11 bases between. The germline CDR1 and CDR2 sequences are SEHNR and FQNEAQ (reference sequence). The CDR3 is 13 residues long. CDR3 DNA: TGTGCCAGCAGCTTGGGGGCAGGGAATGGCTACACCTTC. Amino acid sequence: CASSLGAGNGYTF.

The V and J genes are TRBV19 and TRBJ1-2; D is perhaps TRBD1 (6 bases). Trimming shortened V by 6 bases and J by 4 bases, and 15 bases separated the two germline ends. This CDR3 region has 14 residues. CDR1 is LNHDA and CDR2 is SQIVND in the germline V gene (reference sequence). The CDR3 bases are TGTGCCAGTAGCCCGACTGACAGGTTCTATGGCTACACCTTC. Protein product: CASSPTDRFYGYTF.

CDR3 in DNA: TGTGCCAGCAGTGAAGGCGGGGGGGGTCAGCCCCAGCATTTT. The encoded protein is CASSEGGGGQPQHF. The gene calls are TRBV6-1 and TRBJ1-5, with D possibly being TRBD1 (5 bases). V shed 1 base and J shed 6 bases, with 10 bases lying between them. CDR1 is MNHNS, CDR2 SASEGT, per germline. The CDR3 runs 14 residues.

The gene calls are TRBV19 and TRBJ1-2; D is ambiguous. This CDR3 has 13 residues. Between the trimmed V and J ends, which lost 5 bases and 4 bases, there was a span of 11 bases. Germline V gene sequence: CDR1 LNHDA, CDR2 SQIVND (reference sequence). The CDR3 reads CASSPGFRYGYTF. DNA for the CDR3: TGTGCCAGTAGTCCCGGGTTTCGCTATGGCTACACCTTC.

The rearrangement joins TRBV27 to TRBJ2-3, with TRBD1 matching over 9 bases. V dropped 5 bases and J dropped 3; count of bases not matched to a gene: 9. Germline V gives CDR1 MNHEY, CDR2 SMNVEV (reference sequence). The CDR3 is 16 residues long. CDR3 nucleotide sequence: TGTGCCAGCAGTCTTTTAGTCGGGACAGGGACAGATACGCAGTATTTT. The encoded protein is CASSLLVGTGTDTQYF.

This sequence joins TRBV4-1 and TRBJ1-4; perhaps TRBD1 as D (5 bases). The V gene lost 1 base and the J gene lost 4 bases, with 10 bases spanning the gap. Per germline, CDR1 MGHRA and CDR2 YSYEKL. The CDR3 has 15 amino acids. This CDR3 reads CASSQVGALNEKLFF. The CDR3, as DNA: TGCGCCAGCAGCCAAGTAGGGGCCCTTAATGAAAAACTGTTTTTT.

The chain carries TRBV2 and TRBJ1-5, with D tentatively TRBD1 (5 bases). Between the trimmed V and J ends, which lost 4 bases and 5 bases, there was a span of 15 bases. Germline values: CDR1 SNHLY, CDR2 FYNNEI. The CDR3 contains 15 residues. CDR3 residues: CASSGGGGRDQPQHF. In DNA form, the CDR3 reads TGTGCCAGCAGTGGGGGCGGGGGGAGAGATCAGCCCCAGCATTTT. The whole variable domain, filled in from reference TRBV2 and TRBJ1-5, reads EPEVTQTPSHQVTQMGQEVILRCVPISNHLYFYWYRQILGQKVEFLVSFYNNEISEKSEIFDDQFSVERPDGSNFTLKIRSTKLEDSAMYFCASSGGGGRDQPQHFGDGTRLSIL.

Turning to this clone: This specimen includes other DNA sequences encoding the same CDR3. The V call is TRBV29-1, the J call TRBJ1-5, with D perhaps TRBD1 (6 bases). Germline V lookup: CDR1 SQVTM, CDR2 ANQGSEA. The V and J ends lost 4 bases and 5 bases respectively, with 12 bases between them. This CDR3 spans 13 amino acids. The CDR3 loop is CSVGQSGDQPQHF. The DNA for the CDR3 is TGCAGCGTTGGACAGTCAGGGGATCAGCCCCAGCATTTT.

The rearrangement uses TRBV6-5 and TRBJ2-2, with D possibly matching TRBD2 (5 bases). The CDR3 covers 14 residues. The ends were cut back, 5 bases at V and 4 bases at J, with 11 bases in the middle. Germline V lookup: CDR1 MNHEY, CDR2 SVGAGI. CDR3 sequence: CASSIQRTTGELFF. The CDR3 DNA follows: TGTGCCAGCAGTATCCAGCGGACCACCGGGGAGCTGTTTTTT.

The chain has TRBV5-1 and TRBJ1-2, with a weak D call TRBD1 (6 bases). Trimming cost V 0 bases and J 3 bases, with 9 bases left between them. CDR3 length: 14 residues. The germline CDR1 and CDR2 sequences are SGHRS and YFSETQ. CDR3 DNA: TGCGCCAGCAGCTTGGAGGACAGCCACTATGGCTACACCTTC. It translates to CASSLEDSHYGYTF.

The genes are TRBV11-1 and TRBJ2-3; tentative D call: TRBD1 (6 bases). Germline V lookup: CDR1 SGHAT, CDR2 FQDESV (reference sequence). Trimming took off 4 bases at V and 4 bases at J, with 15 bases between the two ends. CDR3 length: 15 residues. DNA of the CDR3: TGTGCCAGCAGCTCCAGGGGTGTGGTTCCAGATACGCAGTATTTT. This encodes CASSSRGVVPDTQYF.

This chain uses TRBV6-5 with TRBJ2-7; maybe TRBD2 (6 bases). This CDR3 spans 13 amino acids. Trimming took off 6 bases at V and 6 bases at J, with 15 bases between the two ends. CDR1 is MNHEY and CDR2 is SVGAGI in the germline V gene. CDR3 residues: CASSSGTGVEQYF. CDR3 in DNA: TGTGCCAGCAGCTCCGGGACTGGTGTCGAGCAGTACTTC.

V is TRBV9 and J is TRBJ2-1; D not certain. The CDR3 extends over 13 amino acids. Trimming took off 4 bases at V and 7 bases at J, with 12 bases between the two ends. The germline gives CDR1 SGDLS, CDR2 YYNGEE. CDR3 sequence: CASSLGTANEQFF. For the CDR3, the DNA is TGTGCCAGCAGCCTGGGTACAGCAAATGAGCAGTTCTTC.